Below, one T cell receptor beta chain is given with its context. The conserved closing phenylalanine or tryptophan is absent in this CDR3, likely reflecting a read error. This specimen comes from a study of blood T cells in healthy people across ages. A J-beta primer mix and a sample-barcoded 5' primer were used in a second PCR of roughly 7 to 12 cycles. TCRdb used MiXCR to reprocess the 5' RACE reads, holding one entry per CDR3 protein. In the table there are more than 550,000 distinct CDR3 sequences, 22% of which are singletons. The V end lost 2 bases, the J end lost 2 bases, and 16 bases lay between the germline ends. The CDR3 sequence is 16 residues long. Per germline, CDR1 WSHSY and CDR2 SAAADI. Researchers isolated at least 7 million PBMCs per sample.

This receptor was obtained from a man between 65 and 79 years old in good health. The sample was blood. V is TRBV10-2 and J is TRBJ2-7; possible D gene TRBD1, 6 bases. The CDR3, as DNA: TGCGCCAGCAGTGAGAGTGGGACATTAGTTACCTACGAGCAGTACCTC. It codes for CASSESGTLVTYEQYL.